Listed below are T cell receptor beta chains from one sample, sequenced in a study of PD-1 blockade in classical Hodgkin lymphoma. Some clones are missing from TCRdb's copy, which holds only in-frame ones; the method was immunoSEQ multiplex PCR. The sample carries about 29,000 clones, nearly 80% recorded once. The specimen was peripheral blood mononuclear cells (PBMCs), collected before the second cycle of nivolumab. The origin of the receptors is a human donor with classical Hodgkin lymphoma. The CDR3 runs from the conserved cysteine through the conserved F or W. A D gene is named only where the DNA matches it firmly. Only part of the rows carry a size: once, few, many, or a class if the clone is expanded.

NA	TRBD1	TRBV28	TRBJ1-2	CASSTGQGQLYGYTF	TGTGCCAGCAGTACGGGACAGGGCCAACTCTATGGCTACACCTTC
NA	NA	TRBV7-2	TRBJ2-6	CASSKTFRSGANVLTF	TGTGCCAGCAGCAAAACGTTTCGCTCTGGGGCCAACGTCCTGACTTTC
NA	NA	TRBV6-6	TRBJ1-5	CASSLQPGDSNQPQHF	TGTGCCAGCAGTTTACAACCGGGGGATAGCAATCAGCCCCAGCATTTT
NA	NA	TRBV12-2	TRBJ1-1	CASRLLTRNIGLNTEAFF	TGTGCAAGTCGCTTACTAACCCGAAATATAGGCCTGAACACTGAAGCTTTCTTT
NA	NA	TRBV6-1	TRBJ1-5	CASSRRGGNQPQHF	TGTGCCAGCAGTAGAAGGGGCGGCAATCAGCCCCAGCATTTT
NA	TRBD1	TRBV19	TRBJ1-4	CASSIAGTENEKLFF	TGTGCCAGTAGTATCGCCGGGACAGAGAATGAAAAACTGTTTTTT
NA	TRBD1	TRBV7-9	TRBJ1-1	CASSLATGGSTEAFF	TGTGCCAGCAGCTTAGCGACAGGGGGATCCACTGAAGCTTTCTTT
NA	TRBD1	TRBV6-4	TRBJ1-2	CASSPDRAGGYTF	TGTGCCAGCAGTCCCGACAGGGCTGGAGGCTACACCTTC
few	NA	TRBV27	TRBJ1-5	CASAGAEENQPQHF	TGTGCCAGCGCTGGGGCAGAAGAAAATCAGCCCCAGCATTTT
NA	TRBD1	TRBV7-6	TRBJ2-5	CASSSSIGTASQETQYF	TGTGCCAGCAGCTCAAGTATTGGGACAGCCAGCCAAGAGACCCAGTACTTC
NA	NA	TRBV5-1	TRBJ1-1	CASSSSRPAEAFF	TGCGCCAGCAGCAGCTCTCGTCCCGCTGAAGCTTTCTTT
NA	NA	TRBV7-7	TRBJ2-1	CASSLAPYNEQFF	TGTGCTAGCAGCTTAGCGCCCTACAATGAGCAGTTCTTC
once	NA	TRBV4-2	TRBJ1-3	CASSPDRLSRGNTIYF	TGTGCCAGCAGCCCGGACCGACTTTCGCGGGGAAACACCATATATTTT
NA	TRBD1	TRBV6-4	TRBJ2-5	CASSPTDRGEVAQYF	TGTGCCAGCAGCCCAACGGACAGGGGGGAGGTGGCCCAGTACTTC
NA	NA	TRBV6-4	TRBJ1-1	CASSPDRHTEAFF	TGTGCCAGCAGCCCGGACAGACACACTGAAGCTTTCTTT
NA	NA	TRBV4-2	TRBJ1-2	CASSQVQEEGYTF	TGTGCCAGCAGCCAAGTTCAGGAGGAGGGCTACACCTTC
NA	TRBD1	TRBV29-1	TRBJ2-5	CSVEPGQSGAQYF	TGCAGCGTTGAACCGGGACAGTCAGGGGCCCAGTACTTC
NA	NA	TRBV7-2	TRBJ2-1	CASSPIAEVYNEQFF	TGTGCCAGCAGCCCAATAGCGGAGGTCTACAATGAGCAGTTCTTC
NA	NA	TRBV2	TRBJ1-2	CASSDLGTYGYTF	TGTGCCAGCAGTGATCTTGGTACCTATGGCTACACCTTC
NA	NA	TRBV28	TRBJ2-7	CASSLRYEQYF	TGTGCCAGCAGTTTGAGATACGAGCAGTACTTC
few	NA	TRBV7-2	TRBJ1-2	CASSPNRGGQGGYTF	TGTGCCAGCAGCCCTAACCGTGGGGGGCAGGGTGGCTACACCTTC
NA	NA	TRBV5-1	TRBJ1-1	CASSLGQLDTEAFF	TGCGCCAGCAGCTTGGGACAGCTCGATACTGAAGCTTTCTTT
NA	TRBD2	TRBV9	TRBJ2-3	CASSGLALSTDTQYF	TGTGCCAGCAGCGGACTAGCGCTGAGCACAGATACGCAGTATTTT